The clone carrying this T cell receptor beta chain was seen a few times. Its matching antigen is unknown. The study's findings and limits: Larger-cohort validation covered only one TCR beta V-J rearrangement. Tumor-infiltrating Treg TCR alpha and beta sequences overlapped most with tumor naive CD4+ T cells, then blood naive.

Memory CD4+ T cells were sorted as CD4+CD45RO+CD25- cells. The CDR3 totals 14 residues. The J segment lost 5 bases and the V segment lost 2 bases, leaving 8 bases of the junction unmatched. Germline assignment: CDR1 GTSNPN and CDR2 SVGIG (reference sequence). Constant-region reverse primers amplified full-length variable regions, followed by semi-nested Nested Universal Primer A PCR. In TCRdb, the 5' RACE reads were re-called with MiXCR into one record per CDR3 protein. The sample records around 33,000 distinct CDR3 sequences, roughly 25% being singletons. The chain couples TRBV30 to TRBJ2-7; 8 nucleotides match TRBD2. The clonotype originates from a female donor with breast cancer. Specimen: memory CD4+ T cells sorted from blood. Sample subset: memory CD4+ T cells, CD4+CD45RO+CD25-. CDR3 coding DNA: TGTGCCTGGAGTTTGGGACTAGGGGCAAACGAGCAGTACTTC. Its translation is CAWSLGLGANEQYF.